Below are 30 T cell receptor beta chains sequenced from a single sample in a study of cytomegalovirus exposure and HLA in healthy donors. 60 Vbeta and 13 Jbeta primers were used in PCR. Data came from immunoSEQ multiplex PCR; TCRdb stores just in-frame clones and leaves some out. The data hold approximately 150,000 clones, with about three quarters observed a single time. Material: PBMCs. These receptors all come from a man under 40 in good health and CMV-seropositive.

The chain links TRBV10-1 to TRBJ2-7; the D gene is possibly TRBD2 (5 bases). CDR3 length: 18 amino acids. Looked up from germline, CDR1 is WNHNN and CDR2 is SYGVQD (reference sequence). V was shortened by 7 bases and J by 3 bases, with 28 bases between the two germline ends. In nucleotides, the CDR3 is TGCGCCAGCATCACATACGGCGGCTCCTCCCCGGGGTACTACGAGCAGTACTTC. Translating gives CASITYGGSSPGYYEQYF.

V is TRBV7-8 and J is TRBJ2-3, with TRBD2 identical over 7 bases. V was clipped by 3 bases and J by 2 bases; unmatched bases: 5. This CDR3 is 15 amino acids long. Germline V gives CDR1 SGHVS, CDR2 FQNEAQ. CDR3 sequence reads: CASSFLAEITDTQYF. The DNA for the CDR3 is TGTGCCAGCAGCTTCCTAGCGGAAATCACAGATACGCAGTATTTT.

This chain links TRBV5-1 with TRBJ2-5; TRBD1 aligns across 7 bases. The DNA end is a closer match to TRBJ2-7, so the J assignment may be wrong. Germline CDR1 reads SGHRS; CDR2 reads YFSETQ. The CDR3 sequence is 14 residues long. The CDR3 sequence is CASSLETGFYEQYF. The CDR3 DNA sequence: TGCGCCAGCAGCTTGGAGACAGGGTTCTACGAGCAGTACTTC.

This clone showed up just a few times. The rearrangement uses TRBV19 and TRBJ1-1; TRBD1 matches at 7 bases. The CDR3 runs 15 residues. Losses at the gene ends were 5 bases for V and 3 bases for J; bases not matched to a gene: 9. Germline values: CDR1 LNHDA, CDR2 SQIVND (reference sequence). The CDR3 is CASSPREGADTEAFF. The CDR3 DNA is TGTGCCAGTAGTCCCCGGGAGGGGGCGGACACTGAAGCTTTCTTT.

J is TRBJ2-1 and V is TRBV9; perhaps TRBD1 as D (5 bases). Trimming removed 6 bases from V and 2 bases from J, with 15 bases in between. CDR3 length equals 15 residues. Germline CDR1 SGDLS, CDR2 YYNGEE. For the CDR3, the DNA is TGTGCCAGCAACGTTCAGGGTTCCACCTACAATGAGCAGTTCTTC. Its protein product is CASNVQGSTYNEQFF.

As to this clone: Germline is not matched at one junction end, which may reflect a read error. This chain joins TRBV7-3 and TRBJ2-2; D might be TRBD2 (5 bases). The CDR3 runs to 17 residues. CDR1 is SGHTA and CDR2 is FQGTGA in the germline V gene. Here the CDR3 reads CASSPHPLTGNAGELFF. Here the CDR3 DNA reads TGTGCCAGCAGCCCCCATCCCTTAACGGGGAACGCCGGGGAGCTGTTTTTT.

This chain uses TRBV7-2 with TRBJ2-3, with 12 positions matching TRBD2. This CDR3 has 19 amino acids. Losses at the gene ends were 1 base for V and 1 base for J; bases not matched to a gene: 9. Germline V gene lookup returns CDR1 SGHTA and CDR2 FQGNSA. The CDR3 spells CASSLEPSGRAFGTDTQYF. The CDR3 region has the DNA TGTGCCAGCAGCTTAGAGCCTAGCGGGAGGGCTTTTGGCACAGATACGCAGTATTTT.

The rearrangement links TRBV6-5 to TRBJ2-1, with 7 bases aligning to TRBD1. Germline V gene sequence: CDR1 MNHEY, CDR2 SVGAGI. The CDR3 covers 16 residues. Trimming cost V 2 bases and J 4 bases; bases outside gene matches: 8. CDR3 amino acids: CASSYTGAKMYNEQFF. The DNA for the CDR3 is TGTGCCAGCAGTTACACAGGGGCGAAGATGTACAATGAGCAGTTCTTC.

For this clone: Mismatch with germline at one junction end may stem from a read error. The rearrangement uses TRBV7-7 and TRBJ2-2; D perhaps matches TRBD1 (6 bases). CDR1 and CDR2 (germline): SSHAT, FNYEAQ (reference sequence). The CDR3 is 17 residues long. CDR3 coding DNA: TGTGCTAGCAGCACCAGGGCGGTGCAGGGGCACACCGGGGAGCTGTTTTTT. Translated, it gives CASSTRAVQGHTGELFF.

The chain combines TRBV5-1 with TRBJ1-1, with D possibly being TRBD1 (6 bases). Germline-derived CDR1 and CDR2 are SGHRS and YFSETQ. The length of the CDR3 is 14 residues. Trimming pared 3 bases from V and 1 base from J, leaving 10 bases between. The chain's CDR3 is CASSWAGENTEAFF. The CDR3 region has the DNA TGCGCCAGCAGCTGGGCAGGGGAGAACACTGAAGCTTTCTTT.

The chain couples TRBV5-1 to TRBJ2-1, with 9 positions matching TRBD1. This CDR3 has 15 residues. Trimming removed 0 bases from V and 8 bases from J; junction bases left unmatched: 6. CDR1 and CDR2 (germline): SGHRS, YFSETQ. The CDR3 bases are TGCGCCAGCAGCTTGGGACAGGGGGGAACGGATGAGCAGTTCTTC. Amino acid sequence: CASSLGQGGTDEQFF.

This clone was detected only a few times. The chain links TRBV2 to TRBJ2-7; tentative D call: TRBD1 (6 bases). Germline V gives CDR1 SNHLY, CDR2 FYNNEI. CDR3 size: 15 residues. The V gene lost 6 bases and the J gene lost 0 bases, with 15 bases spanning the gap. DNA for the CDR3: TGTGCCAGCAGGGGTGACAGGAAAAACTCCTACGAGCAGTACTTC. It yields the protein CASRGDRKNSYEQYF.

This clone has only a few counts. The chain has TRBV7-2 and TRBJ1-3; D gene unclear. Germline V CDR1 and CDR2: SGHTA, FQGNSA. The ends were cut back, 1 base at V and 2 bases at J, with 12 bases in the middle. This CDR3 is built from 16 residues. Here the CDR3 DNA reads TGTGCCAGCAGCTTAGGACCCTCAGGCGCTGGAAACACCATATATTTT. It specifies CASSLGPSGAGNTIYF.

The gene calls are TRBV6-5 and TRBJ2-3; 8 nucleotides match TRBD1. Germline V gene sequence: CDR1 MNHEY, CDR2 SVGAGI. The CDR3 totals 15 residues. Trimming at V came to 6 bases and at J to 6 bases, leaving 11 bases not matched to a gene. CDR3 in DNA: TGTGCCAGCAGGGTGTCCCAGGGGGCGCTTGATACGCAGTATTTT. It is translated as CASRVSQGALDTQYF.

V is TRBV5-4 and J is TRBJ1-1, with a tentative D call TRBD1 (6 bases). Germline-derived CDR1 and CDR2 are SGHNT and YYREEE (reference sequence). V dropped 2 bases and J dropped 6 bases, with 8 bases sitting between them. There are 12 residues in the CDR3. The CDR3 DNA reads TGTGCCAGCAGCTTTGACAGGTCTGAAGCTTTCTTT. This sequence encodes CASSFDRSEAFF.

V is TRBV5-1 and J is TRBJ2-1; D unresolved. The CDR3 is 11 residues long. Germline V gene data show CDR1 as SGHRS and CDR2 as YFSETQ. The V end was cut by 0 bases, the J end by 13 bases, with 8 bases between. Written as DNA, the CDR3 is TGCGCCAGCAGCTTGGGGTTAGCCCAGTTCTTC. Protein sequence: CASSLGLAQFF.

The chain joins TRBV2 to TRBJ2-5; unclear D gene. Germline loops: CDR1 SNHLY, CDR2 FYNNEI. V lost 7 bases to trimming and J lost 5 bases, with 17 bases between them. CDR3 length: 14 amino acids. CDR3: CASTHPAEFETQYF. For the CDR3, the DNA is TGTGCCAGCACCCATCCGGCGGAATTTGAGACCCAGTACTTC.

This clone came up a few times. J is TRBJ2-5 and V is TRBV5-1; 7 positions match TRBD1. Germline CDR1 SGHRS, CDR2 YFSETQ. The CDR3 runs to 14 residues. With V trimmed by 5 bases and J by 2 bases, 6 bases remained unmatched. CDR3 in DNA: TGCGCCAGCAGATATACGGGACAGCAAGAGACCCAGTACTTC. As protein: CASRYTGQQETQYF. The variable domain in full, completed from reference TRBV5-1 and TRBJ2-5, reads KAGVTQTPRYLIKTRGQQVTLSCSPISGHRSVSWYQQTPGQGLQFLFEYFSETQRNKGNFPGRFSGRQFSNSRSEMNVSTLELGDSALYLCASRYTGQQETQYFGPGTRLLVL.

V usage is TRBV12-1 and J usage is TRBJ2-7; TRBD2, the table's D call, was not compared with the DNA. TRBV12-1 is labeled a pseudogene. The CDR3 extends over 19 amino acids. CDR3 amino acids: CASTHLGGLAGGNGDEQYF. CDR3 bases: TGTGCCAGCACCCACCTAGGCGGACTAGCGGGAGGCAATGGAGACGAGCAGTACTTC.

The CDR3: CASSIQDSNYGYTF. CDR3 nucleotides: TGTGCCAGTAGTATCCAGGACAGTAACTATGGCTACACCTTC. The V call is TRBV19, the J call TRBJ1-2; possibly TRBD1 for D (6 bases). CDR1 is LNHDA and CDR2 is SQIVND in the germline V gene (reference sequence). The CDR3 length is 14 residues. V shed 3 bases and J shed 1 base, with 9 bases lying between them.

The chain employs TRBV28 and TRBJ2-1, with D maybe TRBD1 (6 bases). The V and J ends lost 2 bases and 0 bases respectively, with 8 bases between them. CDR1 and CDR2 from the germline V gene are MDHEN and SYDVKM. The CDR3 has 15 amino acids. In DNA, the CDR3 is TGTGCCAGCAGTTTAACAGGGAGCTCCTACAATGAGCAGTTCTTC. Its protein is CASSLTGSSYNEQFF.

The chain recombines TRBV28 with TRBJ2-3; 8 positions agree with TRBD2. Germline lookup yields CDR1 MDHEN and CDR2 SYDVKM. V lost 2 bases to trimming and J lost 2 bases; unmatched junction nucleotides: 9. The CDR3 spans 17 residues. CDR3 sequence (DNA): TGTGCCAGCAGTTTAAGTGCTGCGGGAGGTGACACAGATACGCAGTATTTT. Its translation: CASSLSAAGGDTDTQYF.

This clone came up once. The CDR3 protein is CASSLVGVKNYGYTF. The DNA of the CDR3 is TGTGCCAGCAGTTTAGTCGGGGTAAAGAACTATGGCTACACCTTC. The gene calls are TRBV28 and TRBJ1-2; D gene unclear. The V end was cut by 2 bases, the J end by 2 bases, with 12 bases between. Per the germline V gene, CDR1 is MDHEN and CDR2 is SYDVKM. The CDR3 spans 15 residues.

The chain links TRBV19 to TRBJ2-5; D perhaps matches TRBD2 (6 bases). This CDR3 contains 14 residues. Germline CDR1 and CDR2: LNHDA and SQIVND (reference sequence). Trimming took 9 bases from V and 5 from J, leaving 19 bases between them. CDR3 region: CASARAGGRETQYF. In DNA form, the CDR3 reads TGTGCCAGCGCCCGGGCCGGGGGTCGGGAGACCCAGTACTTC.

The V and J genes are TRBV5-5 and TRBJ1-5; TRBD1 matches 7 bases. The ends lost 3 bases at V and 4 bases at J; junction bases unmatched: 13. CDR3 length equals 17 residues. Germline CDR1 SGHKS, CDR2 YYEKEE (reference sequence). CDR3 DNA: TGTGCCAGCAGCTCCCTAGTCCGACAGGGAAGTAATCAGCCCCAGCATTTT. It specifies CASSSLVRQGSNQPQHF.

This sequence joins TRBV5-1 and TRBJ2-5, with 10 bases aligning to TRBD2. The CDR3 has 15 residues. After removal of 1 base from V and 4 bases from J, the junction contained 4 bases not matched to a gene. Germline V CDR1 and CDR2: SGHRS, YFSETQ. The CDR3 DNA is TGCGCCAGCAGCTTGTCAAGCGGGGGGGGAGAGACCCAGTACTTC. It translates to CASSLSSGGGETQYF. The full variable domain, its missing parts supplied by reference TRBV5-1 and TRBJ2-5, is KAGVTQTPRYLIKTRGQQVTLSCSPISGHRSVSWYQQTPGQGLQFLFEYFSETQRNKGNFPGRFSGRQFSNSRSEMNVSTLELGDSALYLCASSLSSGGGETQYFGPGTRLLVL.

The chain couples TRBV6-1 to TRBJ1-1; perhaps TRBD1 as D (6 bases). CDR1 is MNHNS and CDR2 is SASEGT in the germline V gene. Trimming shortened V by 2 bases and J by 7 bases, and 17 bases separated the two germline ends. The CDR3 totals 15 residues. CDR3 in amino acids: CASSETGSFGDEAFF. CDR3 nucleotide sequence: TGTGCCAGCAGTGAAACAGGGTCTTTTGGGGATGAAGCTTTCTTT.

The CDR3 spells CATTGLNTEAFF. As DNA, the CDR3 is TGTGCCACTACAGGGTTGAACACTGAAGCTTTCTTT. This chain links TRBV6-1 with TRBJ1-1, with D tentatively TRBD1 (6 bases). The CDR3 runs 12 residues. CDR1 and CDR2 from the germline V gene are MNHNS and SASEGT. V was trimmed by 10 bases and J by 0 bases, leaving 9 bases between them.

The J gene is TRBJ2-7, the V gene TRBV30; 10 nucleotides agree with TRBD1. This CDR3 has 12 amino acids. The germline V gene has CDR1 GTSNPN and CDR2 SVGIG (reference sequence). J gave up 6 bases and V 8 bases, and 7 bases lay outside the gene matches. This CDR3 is CAGDRGPSEQYF. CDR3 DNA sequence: TGTGCCGGTGACAGGGGGCCCAGCGAGCAGTACTTC.

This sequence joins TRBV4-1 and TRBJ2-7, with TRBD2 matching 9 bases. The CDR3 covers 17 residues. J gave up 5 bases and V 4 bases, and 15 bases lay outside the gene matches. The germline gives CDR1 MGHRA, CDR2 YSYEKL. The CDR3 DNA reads TGCGCCAGCAGCCGACTGCCGGCGGGCGGGAGGGTCCACGAGCAGTACTTC. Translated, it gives CASSRLPAGGRVHEQYF.